This T cell receptor (beta chain) was captured in a study of shared T cell receptors in the human thymus. The method was immunoSEQ multiplex PCR; TCRdb's version includes in-frame clones alone and lacks a portion of them. The sample records hundreds of thousands of clones, about 87% being singletons. There are 13 residues in the CDR3. Germline V gene lookup returns CDR1 MDHEN and CDR2 SYDVKM. V was shortened by 3 bases and J by 3 bases, with 8 bases between the two germline ends. The same data also went into a second study, on human thymus T cells. That paper notes: Healthy Finnish infants having corrective surgery for congenital heart defects served as donors. Highly overlapping thymic repertoires among unrelated individuals were reported in related research.

This receptor was identified in a boy under two years old with a congenital heart defect. Specimen: thymocytes. The chain has TRBV28 and TRBJ1-2; D is unresolved. The CDR3 DNA sequence: TGTGCCAGCAGTTTTGGGCAAGACTATGGCTACACCTTC. It encodes CASSFGQDYGYTF.